Presented here are 5 T cell receptor beta chains from one specimen sequenced in a study of stem cell transplantation in POMP-related autoinflammatory disease. Sequencing was performed with immunoSEQ multiplex PCR; in TCRdb, only in-frame clones are kept and a portion is missing. The sample records 1,300 or so clones, around three quarters being singletons. The sequenced sample was Tregs from PBMCs, obtained before stem cell transplantation. Receptors were obtained from a human donor with POMP-related autoinflammation and immune dysregulation (PRAID).

The chain employs TRBV6-6 and TRBJ1-1; D gene uncertain. Germline V gene sequence: CDR1 MNHNY, CDR2 SVGAGI (reference sequence). V was trimmed by 4 bases and J by 6 bases, leaving 6 bases between them. CDR3 length: 11 residues. In DNA, the CDR3 is TGTGCCAGCAGTTGGATTTCTGAAGCTTTCTTT. Encoded protein: CASSWISEAFF.

This rearrangement joins TRBV11-2 to TRBJ2-1; maybe TRBD2 (6 bases). The ends were cut back, 2 bases at V and 3 bases at J, with 14 bases in the middle. The CDR3 has 16 amino acids. In germline, CDR1 is SGHAT, CDR2 FQNNGV. The CDR3 protein is CASSLLAGTFYNEQFF. In DNA form, the CDR3 reads TGTGCCAGCAGCTTACTGGCGGGGACCTTCTACAATGAGCAGTTCTTC.

The gene calls are TRBV29-1 and TRBJ1-1, with D perhaps TRBD1 (5 bases). Germline V gene data show CDR1 as SQVTM and CDR2 as ANQGSEA. There are 15 residues in the CDR3. V was pared by 4 bases and J by 3 bases, with 18 bases between. CDR3 nucleotides: TGCAGCGTTGTTCCCAGGGCCTGGGCGGACACTGAAGCTTTCTTT. This sequence encodes CSVVPRAWADTEAFF.

The chain carries TRBV5-1 and TRBJ2-2, with D maybe TRBD1 (6 bases). This CDR3 has 15 residues. Germline lookup yields CDR1 SGHRS and CDR2 YFSETQ. V was shortened by 4 bases and J by 5 bases, with 15 bases between the two germline ends. CDR3 region: CASSLRDIATGELFF. The DNA for the CDR3 is TGCGCCAGCAGCCTCCGGGACATTGCTACCGGGGAGCTGTTTTTT.

V is TRBV11-2 and J is TRBJ2-2; D may be TRBD1 (5 bases). Germline loops: CDR1 SGHAT, CDR2 FQNNGV. The CDR3 runs to 14 residues. V was pared by 8 bases and J by 1 base, with 11 bases between. CDR3 loop: CASGQGWNTGELFF. The CDR3 bases are TGTGCCAGCGGCCAGGGCTGGAACACCGGGGAGCTGTTTTTT. The full variable domain, rest sourced from reference TRBV11-2 and TRBJ2-2, is EAGVAQSPRYKIIEKRQSVAFWCNPISGHATLYWYQQILGQGPKLLIQFQNNGVVDDSQLPKDRFSAERLKGVDSTLKIQPAKLEDSAVYLCASGQGWNTGELFFGEGSRLTVL.